The TCR beta chain described here comes from a study of blood T cell repertoires in COVID-19. As for the study in general: PBMCs, B-cell-depleted T cells, or T cells provided the cDNA or gDNA that made up the material.

The sample holds a few counts of this clone. Losses at the gene ends were 4 bases for V and 0 bases for J; bases not matched to a gene: 12. Germline V gene sequence: CDR1 SGHRS, CDR2 YFSETQ. There are 18 residues in the CDR3. Using immunoSEQ multiplex PCR, the repertoire was profiled, and TCRdb retains in-frame clones only, with some absent. The data show about 300,000 clones, about 82% seen once. The source material was peripheral blood. The TCR sequence derives from a woman aged 45-65 years with acute or convalescent COVID-19. The J gene is TRBJ2-3, the V gene TRBV5-1, with 9 bases lining up with TRBD1. CDR3 in amino acids: CASSVGQGSYSSTDTQYF. The CDR3 DNA reads TGCGCCAGCAGCGTGGGACAGGGATCCTACTCTAGCACAGATACGCAGTATTTT.